What follows are 32 T cell receptor beta chains derived from one specimen sequenced in a study of regulatory T cells in long-lasting Graves disease. Time point: newly diagnosed GD, antithyroid drugs for less than 3 months. Isolated PBMC RNA provided the starting material for the TCR library. Relying on iRepertoire HTBI primers and Arm-PCR of CDR3 regions, the team built TCR beta libraries. MiXCR was run by TCRdb on the multiplex PCR reads, yielding one entry per CDR3 protein. The sample lists 350,000 to 550,000 distinct CDR3 sequences, 14% occurring once. This same sample was also taken into another study, of T cells in Graves' hyperthyroidism and ophthalmopathy.

Sequences were derived from peripheral blood mononuclear cells (PBMCs), sampled at new diagnosis, from a patient treated with antithyroid drugs. The receptors were sampled from a woman aged 45 to 65 with Graves disease.

This clonotype occurred a few times. The V gene is TRBV29-1, the J gene TRBJ2-3; the D gene is possibly TRBD1 (5 bases). This CDR3 contains 16 residues. Trimming pared 1 base from V and 1 base from J, leaving 15 bases between. CDR1 and CDR2 (germline): SQVTM, ANQGSEA. CDR3 bases: TGCAGCGTTGAAGGGGTGGTACAGGCTGGCACAGATACGCAGTATTTT. Encoded protein: CSVEGVVQAGTDTQYF.

This clonotype was picked up a small number of times. The junction shows a germline mismatch at one end, possibly a read error. V gene TRBV19 combines with J gene TRBJ1-1; 9 bases agree with TRBD1. Germline V lookup: CDR1 LNHDA, CDR2 SQIVND (reference sequence). CDR3 size: 15 residues. The CDR3 coding sequence is TGTGCCAGTAGGGGACAGGGAAGCAGGAACGCTGAAGCTTTCTTT. It encodes CASRGQGSRNAEAFF. The full variable domain, with the rest looked up from reference TRBV19 and TRBJ1-1, is DGGITQSPKYLFRKEGQNVTLSCEQNLNHDAMYWYRQDPGQGLRLIYYSQIVNDFQKGDIAEGYSVSREKKESFPLTVTSAQKNPTAFYLCASRGQGSRNAEAFFGQGTRLTVV.

The chain combines TRBV28 with TRBJ1-2, with D maybe TRBD1 (5 bases). The CDR3 length is 14 residues. Trimming shortened V by 4 bases and J by 4 bases, and 13 bases separated the two germline ends. Germline V CDR1 and CDR2: MDHEN, SYDVKM. As DNA, the CDR3 is TGTGCCAGCAGTTCTCTGAGACAGTCCTATGGCTACACCTTC. This encodes CASSSLRQSYGYTF.

This clonotype was counted ten times or more. The gene calls are TRBV6-5 and TRBJ1-4; D not resolved. Between the trimmed V and J ends, which lost 2 bases and 6 bases, there was a span of 13 bases. The germline V gene encodes CDR1 MNHEY and CDR2 SVGAGI. The CDR3 covers 15 residues. CDR3 nucleotides: TGTGCCAGCAGTTACCGAGACGGGATTCATGAAAAACTGTTTTTT. It specifies CASSYRDGIHEKLFF.

The genes are TRBV4-2 and TRBJ2-5, with 9 bases lining up with TRBD2. Trimming at V came to 0 bases and at J to 1 base, leaving 9 bases not matched to a gene. The CDR3 sequence is 18 residues long. The germline CDR1 and CDR2 sequences are LGHNA and YNFKEQ. CDR3 region: CASSQDYAGGILQETQYF. The CDR3 nucleotides read TGTGCCAGCAGCCAAGATTATGCGGGAGGGATACTCCAAGAGACCCAGTACTTC.

This clonotype has ten or more counts. The chain has TRBV28 and TRBJ1-2, with 7 bases aligning to TRBD1. CDR1 and CDR2 (germline): MDHEN, SYDVKM. Trimming cost V 2 bases and J 0 bases; bases outside gene matches: 3. The CDR3 totals 15 residues. This chain's CDR3 is CASSLLTGPNYGYTF. CDR3 sequence (DNA): TGTGCCAGCAGTTTACTGACAGGGCCTAACTATGGCTACACCTTC.

This clonotype has at least ten counts. The V gene is TRBV29-1, the J gene TRBJ1-4, with TRBD1 identical over 7 bases. The CDR3 covers 15 residues. J gave up 8 bases and V 5 bases, and 14 bases lay outside the gene matches. CDR1 is SQVTM, CDR2 ANQGSEA, per germline. Written as DNA, the CDR3 is TGCAGCGTTTCCCTTTGGGGAGACAGGGACGAAAAACTGTTTTTT. Amino acid sequence: CSVSLWGDRDEKLFF. Looking up the rest from reference TRBV29-1 and TRBJ1-4 gives the full variable domain: SAVISQKPSRDICQRGTSLTIQCQVDSQVTMMFWYRQQPGQSLTLIATANQGSEATYESGFVIDKFPISRPNLTFSTLTVSNMSPEDSSIYLCSVSLWGDRDEKLFFGSGTQLSVL.

Of note for this clonotype: This may be a read error, as it is one base from a much larger clone. V is TRBV2 and J is TRBJ2-3, with 7 bases fitting TRBD2. The J call may be mistaken, given a closer DNA end match to TRBJ2-1. Germline CDR1 reads SNHLY; CDR2 reads FYNNEI. This CDR3 is built from 15 residues. CDR3 residues: CASTYGPAGSGEQFF. DNA for the CDR3: TGTGCCAGCACCTATGGACCAGCGGGATCTGGTGAGCAGTTCTTC.

Points on this clonotype: Since a much larger clone is just one base distant, this may be a read error. V and J are TRBV11-1 and TRBJ2-1; D possibly uses TRBD1 or TRBD2 (6 bases each). Germline V gives CDR1 SGHAT, CDR2 FQDESV (reference sequence). The CDR3 runs 17 residues. Trimming cost V 2 bases and J 4 bases, with 18 bases left between them. The CDR3: CASSLNPGARVYNEQFF. For the CDR3, the DNA is TGTGCCAGCAGCTTAAATCCGGGGGCGCGAGTGTACAATGAGCAGTTCTTC.

This clonotype was recorded many times. The chain joins TRBV18 to TRBJ1-1; D is unresolved. Germline V gene sequence: CDR1 KGHSH, CDR2 LQKENI. Between the trimmed V and J ends, which lost 2 bases and 0 bases, there was a span of 10 bases. The CDR3 is 15 residues long. CDR3 coding DNA: TGTGCCAGCTCACCATTACCGGATATGAACACTGAAGCTTTCTTT. It codes for CASSPLPDMNTEAFF.

Details on this clonotype: Compared with germline, one end of the junction differs, possibly owing to a read error. The chain uses TRBV6-9 and TRBJ2-7, with D perhaps matching TRBD2 (5 bases). The CDR3 is 14 residues long. Germline V lookup: CDR1 MNHGY, CDR2 SVAAGI. The CDR3 sequence is CASSYNPTVGERYF. For the CDR3, the DNA is TGTGCCAGCAGTTATAACCCCACAGTTGGGGAGCGGTACTTC.

Comments on this clonotype: Given a much more abundant clone one base away, this may be a read error. V gene TRBV12-3 or TRBV12-4 combines with J gene TRBJ2-1, with a weak D call TRBD2 (5 bases). The CDR3 totals 15 residues. This CDR3 reads CASSLAGSPGNEQLF. The CDR3 bases are TGTGCCAGCAGTTTAGCGGGTAGCCCGGGGAATGAGCAGTTATTC.

Many counts were recorded for this clonotype. The chain couples TRBV27 to TRBJ2-1, with unresolved D. The length of the CDR3 is 14 residues. Germline V lookup: CDR1 MNHEY, CDR2 SMNVEV (reference sequence). Trimming left V 2 bases short and J 5 bases short, with 10 bases between. The CDR3 DNA is TGTGCCAGCAGTTTAGGGAACCTGAACAATGAGCAGTTCTTC. It translates to CASSLGNLNNEQFF.

This clonotype was seen repeatedly, ten times or more. The chain is built from TRBV28 and TRBJ1-3; no clear D. The CDR3 is 15 amino acids. V was clipped by 2 bases and J by 2 bases, with 10 bases between them. CDR1 and CDR2 (germline): MDHEN, SYDVKM. The DNA of the CDR3 is TGTGCCAGCAGTTTACATAGGCGGCCTGGAAACACCATATATTTT. Amino acids: CASSLHRRPGNTIYF.

The chain combines TRBV5-6 with TRBJ2-1; unclear D gene. This CDR3 is 11 amino acids long. Deletions cut 1 base from V and 8 bases from J, with 4 bases between. Germline V CDR1 and CDR2: SGHDT, YYEEEE. The CDR3 nucleotides are TGTGCCAGCAGCTTGTGGCATGAGCAGTTCTTC. Its protein product is CASSLWHEQFF.

V gene TRBV6-1 combines with J gene TRBJ2-5, with D perhaps being TRBD1 or TRBD2 (6 bases each). Germline assignment: CDR1 MNHNS and CDR2 SASEGT. There are 15 residues in the CDR3. Trimming took off 3 bases at V and 4 bases at J, with 15 bases between the two ends. The CDR3: CASSDLWGAGETQYF. CDR3 DNA sequence: TGTGCCAGCAGTGACCTGTGGGGGGCAGGAGAGACCCAGTACTTC.

This clonotype was found a few times. V usage is TRBV19 and J usage is TRBJ2-1; 7 bases agree with TRBD2. The CDR3 is made up of 16 amino acids. J lost 0 bases, V lost 1 base, and 3 bases had no gene match. Germline loops: CDR1 LNHDA, CDR2 SQIVND (reference sequence). CDR3 in amino acids: CASSIGAGYSYNEQFF. The CDR3 nucleotides read TGTGCCAGTAGTATAGGAGCGGGATACTCCTACAATGAGCAGTTCTTC.

V is TRBV3-1 and J is TRBJ2-7; the match to TRBD1 covers 10 bases. Trimming cost V 3 bases and J 4 bases; bases outside gene matches: 12. CDR3 length: 17 amino acids. CDR1 and CDR2 (germline): LGHDT, YNNKEL (reference sequence). CDR3 nucleotides: TGTGCCAGCAGCCAGGGCGACAGGGGGCACGGGAAGTACGAGCAGTACTTC. Its translation is CASSQGDRGHGKYEQYF.

As for this clonotype: One end of the junction varies from germline; a read error may be responsible. The rearrangement joins TRBV12-3 or TRBV12-4 to TRBJ1-2; TRBD1 is a possible D gene (6 bases). The CDR3 consists of 12 residues. CDR3: CASTGDNYGCTF. DNA for the CDR3: TGTGCCAGCACAGGGGATAACTATGGCTGCACCTTC.

There are many counts of this clonotype. The junction and the germline gene differ at one end; a read error may be behind it. The CDR3 DNA follows: TGTGCCAGCAGTTTAGTTCTAGCGGGAGGCTACAATGAGCAGTTCTTC. This translates into CASSLVLAGGYNEQFF. This chain joins TRBV7-9 and TRBJ2-1; TRBD2 matches at 11 bases. The CDR3 extends over 16 amino acids. The germline gives CDR1 SEHNR, CDR2 FQNEAQ (reference sequence).

This clonotype was observed at least ten times. The gene calls are TRBV7-2 and TRBJ2-1, with D perhaps given as TRBD1 or TRBD2 (5 bases each). Germline CDR1 is SGHTA and CDR2 is FQGNSA. This CDR3 contains 15 residues. The germline V and J ends were trimmed by 4 bases and 3 bases, with 13 bases remaining between them. This CDR3 is CASSSSGTYYNEQFF. The DNA of the CDR3 is TGTGCCAGCAGCTCATCCGGGACGTACTACAATGAGCAGTTCTTC.

Many counts were recorded for this clonotype. V is TRBV10-3 and J is TRBJ2-2; D uncertain. Germline V CDR1 and CDR2: ENHRY, SYGVKD. With 4 bases removed from V and 1 base from J, the gap between germline ends came to 4 bases. This CDR3 has 13 residues. CDR3: CAISVKNTGELFF. DNA for the CDR3: TGTGCCATCAGTGTTAAGAACACCGGGGAGCTGTTTTTT.

This clonotype was detected ten times or more. The CDR3 bases are TGTGCCAGCAGCTTAAGCAGGGGCTACGAGCAGTACTTC. Its protein is CASSLSRGYEQYF. This chain links TRBV11-2 with TRBJ2-7; tentatively, D is TRBD1 (6 bases). This CDR3 spans 13 amino acids. CDR1 SGHAT and CDR2 FQNNGV come from the germline V gene. The V gene lost 2 bases and the J gene lost 3 bases, with 8 bases spanning the gap.

The sample holds many counts of this clonotype. This sequence joins TRBV7-6 and TRBJ2-1; the match to TRBD2 covers 7 bases. With 2 bases clipped from V and 4 bases from J, the junction kept 11 bases outside the gene matches. Germline CDR1 SGHVS, CDR2 FNYEAQ. This CDR3 has 17 residues. CDR3: CASSLLAGDRGYNEQFF. The CDR3 bases are TGTGCCAGCAGCTTACTCGCGGGAGATAGGGGTTACAATGAGCAGTTCTTC.

This rearrangement joins TRBV5-1 to TRBJ1-1; possible D gene TRBD1, 6 bases. Trimming stripped 0 bases from V and 0 bases from J, with 9 bases between. Germline lookup yields CDR1 SGHRS and CDR2 YFSETQ. This CDR3 contains 15 residues. The CDR3 loop reads CASSLGSGVNTEAFF. DNA for the CDR3: TGCGCCAGCAGCTTGGGTTCAGGGGTGAACACTGAAGCTTTCTTT.

This chain links TRBV3-1 with TRBJ2-5; a weak D match, TRBD2 (5 bases). This CDR3 has 15 amino acids. Trimming took off 7 bases at V and 4 bases at J, with 19 bases between the two ends. Looked up from germline, CDR1 is LGHDT and CDR2 is YNNKEL (reference sequence). CDR3 region: CASTLQTTSGETQYF. The DNA of the CDR3 is TGTGCCAGCACCCTACAGACTACCTCGGGAGAGACCCAGTACTTC.

The CDR3 protein is CASSWSGTPVLNEQFF. The CDR3 nucleotides read TGTGCCAGCAGCTGGTCGGGGACCCCCGTTCTAAATGAGCAGTTCTTC. The V call is TRBV5-4, the J call TRBJ2-1; possibly TRBD1 or TRBD2 for D (5 bases each). Looked up from germline, CDR1 is SGHNT and CDR2 is YYREEE (reference sequence). CDR3 size: 16 residues. The germline V and J ends were trimmed by 3 bases and 7 bases, with 20 bases remaining between them.

This chain connects TRBV6-1 to TRBJ2-3; D call uncertain. CDR1 is MNHNS and CDR2 is SASEGT in the germline V gene. The CDR3 is made up of 17 amino acids. Trimming took off 6 bases at V and 2 bases at J, with 21 bases between the two ends. CDR3: CASSISPQRPHTDTQYF. The CDR3 DNA is TGTGCCAGCAGCATAAGTCCCCAAAGACCCCACACAGATACGCAGTATTTT.

This clonotype was detected ten times or more. V is TRBV7-8 and J is TRBJ2-7; tentative D call: TRBD2 (5 bases). In germline, CDR1 is SGHVS, CDR2 FQNEAQ. Between the trimmed V and J ends, which lost 1 base and 3 bases, there was a span of 13 bases. The CDR3 covers 15 residues. In DNA form, the CDR3 reads TGTGCCAGCAGCTTAGGGGTGAGGGTAAGCTACGAGCAGTACTTC. Residues: CASSLGVRVSYEQYF.

This clonotype was counted a few times. The genes are TRBV4-1 and TRBJ2-2; TRBD2 agrees at 9 bases. Germline V gene data show CDR1 as MGHRA and CDR2 as YSYEKL. The trim removed 4 bases at V and 7 bases at J, leaving 16 bases unmatched. The CDR3 spans 18 residues. The CDR3 nucleotides are TGCGCCAGCAGCCTTGACCTTAGCGGGGGACTGAGCGTCGGGGAGCTGTTTTTT. It codes for CASSLDLSGGLSVGELFF.

This clonotype was seen many times. V usage is TRBV12-3 or TRBV12-4 and J usage is TRBJ1-5; no firm D call. The CDR3 covers 16 residues. Trimming took off 1 base at V and 2 bases at J, with 12 bases between the two ends. CDR3 in amino acids: CASSLGSGEGNQPQHF. The CDR3 nucleotides are TGTGCCAGCAGTTTAGGGTCGGGAGAGGGCAATCAGCCCCAGCATTTT.

This clonotype was recorded many times. The rearrangement links TRBV28 to TRBJ1-1, with TRBD1 as a possible D gene (5 bases). In germline, CDR1 is MDHEN, CDR2 SYDVKM. V lost 2 bases and J lost 6, with 16 bases in between. This CDR3 contains 15 residues. The chain's CDR3 is CASSLRSGRSSEAFF. The CDR3 coding sequence is TGTGCCAGCAGTTTAAGGTCAGGGAGGAGCTCTGAAGCTTTCTTT.